This TCR beta chain was captured by sequencing in a study of T cells in tuberculosis. As for the study in general: T cells were selected with CD1B tetramers loaded with glucose monomycolate. Study results and limitations: Low-affinity CD1B-GMM tetramer-binding T cells may have been missed.

Using immunoSEQ multiplex PCR, the repertoire was profiled, and TCRdb retains in-frame clones only, with some absent. In the table there are about 88,000 clones, approximately 91% of which are singletons. Cells were sorted from thawed PBMC rested overnight and stained with GMM-loaded CD1B tetramer, viability dye and anti-CD3. The CD1B tetramers carried C32 glucose monomycolate purified from Rhodococcus equi. Each donor contributed roughly 96,000 sorted tetramer-negative cells. From germline, CDR1 is SGHDT and CDR2 YYEEEE. V was shortened by 1 base and J by 5 bases, with 9 bases between the two germline ends. The CDR3 spans 13 residues.

The receptor was derived from an adult woman with latent tuberculosis. Sequencing used CD1b-GMM tetramer-negative cells sorted from PBMCs. V usage is TRBV5-6 and J usage is TRBJ2-5, with D possibly matching TRBD2 (6 bases). CDR3 in DNA: TGTGCCAGCAGCTTGATCCGGGGGGAGACCCAGTACTTC. Translation gives CASSLIRGETQYF.